This TCR beta chain was captured by sequencing in a study of blood T cell repertoires in COVID-19. As for the study in general: Before being deemed recovered, Cohort 3 donors had two negative PCRs, clearance, or symptom resolution. The analysed material was cDNA or gDNA that came from T cells, B-cell-depleted T cells, or PBMCs.

The CDR3 is 15 amino acids. The germline V and J ends were trimmed by 4 bases and 1 base, with 11 bases remaining between them. CDR1 MNHEY and CDR2 SVGAGI come from the germline V gene. In this sample, this clone turned up once. Sequencing used immunoSEQ multiplex PCR; TCRdb keeps in-frame clones, though not all of them. This sample carries approximately 140,000 clones, nearly 85% of them seen once, and the ten largest clones take 3% to 4%. The TCR originated in a man aged 45-65 years in a cohort exposed to, infected with or recovered from COVID-19 (not recorded which). Material for sequencing was PBMCs or T cells enriched from blood (not recorded which). This chain uses TRBV6-5 with TRBJ1-3, with D unclear. CDR3 in DNA: TGTGCCAGCAGTTCCACCGCCCAGTCTGGAAACACCATATATTTT. It encodes CASSSTAQSGNTIYF.